These T cell receptor beta chains were read from a single sample in a study of shared clonotypes between healthy human individuals. Measured with immunoSEQ multiplex PCR; TCRdb has only the in-frame clones, and not every one. The sample lists 1.5 million to 2.5 million clones, approximately 94% occurring once. Sequences were obtained from naive CD8+ T cells sorted from blood. Receptor source: a man aged 18 to 29 in good health. Each CDR3 is given with its conserved first and last residue. The D gene is left open where the match is weak.

j_call v_call d_call cdr3_nt cdr3_aa
TRBJ2-3 TRBV27 - TGTGCCAGCCTTCCGGCGTTTGGAGATACGCAGTATTTT CASLPAFGDTQYF
TRBJ1-1 TRBV28 - TGTGCCAGCAGTCCCCTTCCAGAGGGGAGGGACACTGAAGCTTTCTTT CASSPLPEGRDTEAFF
TRBJ2-5 TRBV5-4 - TGTGCCAGCAGCCCCGGGACTCCAGCGCCCGAGACCCAGTACTTC CASSPGTPAPETQYF
TRBJ2-3 TRBV4-3 - TGCGCCAGCAGCCAAAGTAGTGATAATACGCAGTATTTT CASSQSSDNTQYF
TRBJ1-4 TRBV2 TRBD1 TGTGCCAGCATCCCGGACAGGGGAGGAACTAATGAAAAACTGTTTTTT CASIPDRGGTNEKLFF
TRBJ1-1 TRBV6-5 - TGTGCCAGCAGTCCAGGGTTGTCTGAAGCTTTCTTT CASSPGLSEAFF
TRBJ2-7 TRBV5-8 - TGTGCCAGCAGGTTGGGAGCTGGAGACGGAAACGAGCAGTACTTC CASRLGAGDGNEQYF
TRBJ1-2 TRBV29-1 TRBD1 TGCAGCGTTGAGACAGGGATTAACTATGGCTACACCTTC CSVETGINYGYTF
TRBJ2-1 TRBV30 - TGTGCCTGGAGTTTTTCCGGGAATGAGCAGTTCTTC CAWSFSGNEQFF
TRBJ2-7 TRBV10-3 TRBD2 TGTGCCACCTTAGCGGGAGGGGGGTACGAGCAGTACTTC CATLAGGGYEQYF
TRBJ2-7 TRBV2 - TGTGCCAGCAGTGTCGGAGGGGTCCGGTCCTACGAGCAGTACTTC CASSVGGVRSYEQYF